Listed here is a single TCR beta chain. No cognate antigen has been identified for it. One base away there is no much larger clone; base qualities are not given. The germline V and J ends show losses of 4 bases and 4 bases respectively, and no gene match explains 7 bases of the junction. CDR1 and CDR2, looked up from the germline V gene, are KGHSH and LQKENI. From its cysteine to its phenylalanine, the CDR3 spans 16 amino acids. The retained sequence is limited to the CDR3, 48 bases, with the frame set at the first base. TCR CDR3 regions were amplified from genomic DNA by multiplex PCR using the deep immunoSEQ assay. Genomic DNA extracted from each cell subset was distributed evenly over all wells of several immunoSEQ 96-well plates, and each plate served as one replicate. For sorted subsets, each replicate PCR was loaded with roughly 190 ng genomic DNA, equivalent to 30,000 or so T cell genomes. Purified libraries were quantified with a Qubit 3.0 fluorometer, sized on a Bioanalyzer 2100, and re-quantified with the KAPA Library Quantification kit. A separate single-read 150-cycle Illumina NextSeq 550 flow cell was used to sequence each immunoSEQ 96-well plate. As for the authors' bioinformatics: The immunoSEQ output contained only junctional sequences without quality scores, so filtering could not match that applied to full-length reads. To assign V/J genes and CDR3, sequences were annotated against IMGT germline references using PyIR, a Python wrapper for IgBLAST v1.9. Reads were filtered out if the reads had weak V/J assignments (E-value above 1e-6), no CDR3, stop codons, out-of-frame junctions, or ambiguous translated residues. A V3J clonotype was defined by an identical inferred V gene, J gene, and CDR3 amino acid sequence. Percentage overlap between repertoires was calculated by dividing the number of shared unique clonotypes by the size of the smaller repertoire. Three approaches were used to assess repertoire richness: RTK rarefaction, the Chao1 estimator, and Recon v2.1 estimates of unobserved clonotypes. OLGA was used to compute generation probabilities for all TCRbeta clonotypes that the gDNA method yielded from a handful of donors. TCRdb limited this immuneACCESS table to in-frame rearrangements with V and J called. A share of clones is missing; checked studies link under half to unresolved V genes, and the rest is unexplained. The V and J calls and clone size come from that table; D and trimming were worked out from the DNA. Recorded for this sample are approximately 1.9 million clones; 93% of them occurred a single time. Jointly, the top ten make up 1.5% to 2% of the sample.

This sample stems from a study of shared clonotypes between healthy human individuals (dated by TCRdb to 2018 to 2021). Study-level background: The cohort included a few men and a couple of women between 18 and 49 years of age. For each donor, CD4 naive and CD4 memory were each run on three plates, CD8 naive on two plates, and CD8 memory on one plate. To estimate repertoire size and how much clonotypes are shared between individuals, the study performed deep sequencing of blood TCR repertoires from about five healthy adults. Different laboratories and diverse techniques were used to prepare libraries and sequence TCR repertoires, to increase sequencing depth and limit assay-specific biases. Per donor, leukapheresis produced somewhere between about 0.8 and 9 billion PBMCs.

The investigation overall reported the following: Because the study included a small number of donors, the genetic and exposure-history diversity represented was limited. Estimated clonotype richness was generally larger for naive than for memory subsets. Incomplete sequencing was indicated by rarefaction of sorted-subset datasets, despite the large sequencing depth. Sampling was limited to blood, and TCR repertoires in tissue likely differ from TCR repertoires in blood. Around 5% of naive CD4, roughly 3.5% of naive CD8, approximately 2.2% of memory CD4, and over 0.35% of memory CD8 clonotypes were shared across several donors. Based on pairwise subsampling, the degree of clonotype sharing among donors was expected to be affected by sequencing depth. Higher generation probabilities were observed for clonotypes shared by all four sorted-subset donors than for non-shared clonotypes.

CD8 naive samples were obtained by positive selection for CCR7 among CD45RO-negative cells, yielding a CD45RA+CCR7+ population from which TemRA cells were excluded. Healthy HIV-negative adults with no recently reported acute infections or vaccinations were included as donors. Every donor was a Caucasian adult residing in Nashville, Tennessee, USA. Blood was obtained by leukapheresis, after which PBMCs were separated by Ficoll-Histopaque density gradient centrifugation and cryopreserved in liquid nitrogen vapor phase. Analytical flow cytometry was used to check the purity and quantity of each magnetically sorted T cell population. Genomic DNA was isolated from every sorted fraction and measured by UV absorbance on a Nanodrop 2000c.

Recombination linked TRBV18 to TRBJ2-3; 11 central bases correspond to TRBD1. This TCR was recovered from a man aged 18 to 30 in good health. Some clones in this sample may be carry-over from other donors' samples. The sequenced material came from naive CD8+ T cells from PBMCs. Explained via the paper, the cell subset or site label denotes: CD45RA+CCR7+. The bases are TGTGCCAGCTCACTTTCGGACAGGGGGCTGGCAGATACGCAGTATTTT. The resulting protein is CASSLSDRGLADTQYF.